A single sample gave rise to the 20 T cell receptor beta chains below, sequenced in a study of graft-versus-host responses after intestinal transplantation. For these receptors, no antigen is known. TCRdb's table, derived via immunoSEQ multiplex PCR, lists solely in-frame clones and lacks some. The top ten hold 2.5% of the sample, which has 45,000 to 60,000 clones, about nine tenths seen once. Material: unstimulated CD4+ T cells sorted from spleen or lymph node cells, obtained before transplant. The receptors originated from a human donor who was the organ donor for an intestinal transplant.

The gene calls are TRBV5-1 and TRBJ2-7, with 7 bases lining up with TRBD2. Germline V gene sequence: CDR1 SGHRS, CDR2 YFSETQ. Trimming took 0 bases from V and 5 from J; bases not matched to a gene: 14. This CDR3 is 17 amino acids long. The CDR3 region is CASSLALVGSGLHEQYF. The CDR3 region has the DNA TGCGCCAGCAGCTTGGCCTTGGTCGGTAGCGGGCTCCACGAGCAGTACTTC. Variable domain in full (rest from reference TRBV5-1 and TRBJ2-7): KAGVTQTPRYLIKTRGQQVTLSCSPISGHRSVSWYQQTPGQGLQFLFEYFSETQRNKGNFPGRFSGRQFSNSRSEMNVSTLELGDSALYLCASSLALVGSGLHEQYFGPGTRLTVT.

The rearrangement links TRBV7-9 to TRBJ2-7, with TRBD2 as a possible D gene (5 bases). CDR1 SEHNR and CDR2 FQNEAQ come from the germline V gene (reference sequence). CDR3 length: 14 amino acids. The V end lost 4 bases, the J end lost 5 bases, and 15 bases lay between the germline ends. The CDR3 protein is CASSSSSGSHEQYF. CDR3 coding DNA: TGTGCCAGCAGCTCATCTTCGGGGTCCCACGAGCAGTACTTC.

This chain links TRBV5-1 with TRBJ2-1; 13 nucleotides agree with TRBD2. Germline lookup yields CDR1 SGHRS and CDR2 YFSETQ. Trimming cost V 1 base and J 6 bases; bases outside gene matches: 4. The CDR3 spans 16 residues. DNA for the CDR3: TGCGCCAGCAGCTTGCCCGGACTAGCGGGAGTCAATGAGCAGTTCTTC. Amino acids: CASSLPGLAGVNEQFF.

This chain connects TRBV30 to TRBJ2-1; 7 bases match TRBD1. The germline V gene encodes CDR1 GTSNPN and CDR2 SVGIG (reference sequence). The length of the CDR3 is 17 residues. V lost 2 bases to trimming and J lost 4 bases; unmatched junction nucleotides: 14. The CDR3 is CAWSREGDRYFYNEQFF. Written as DNA, the CDR3 is TGTGCCTGGAGTAGGGAAGGGGACAGATATTTTTACAATGAGCAGTTCTTC.

CDR3 residues: CASSLGPRDSGGGYTF. The CDR3 DNA is TGTGCCAGCAGCTTAGGGCCCCGGGACTCTGGCGGTGGCTACACCTTC. The rearrangement joins TRBV7-6 to TRBJ1-2, with D perhaps matching TRBD1 (5 bases). The CDR3 covers 16 residues. V was trimmed by 1 base and J by 7 bases, leaving 19 bases between them. Germline CDR1 is SGHVS and CDR2 is FNYEAQ.

The V gene is TRBV9, the J gene TRBJ2-1, with TRBD2 identical over 8 bases. Germline CDR1 reads SGDLS; CDR2 reads YYNGEE. CDR3 length: 15 residues. V lost 0 bases, J lost 7 bases, and 6 bases stayed unmatched. The CDR3 DNA reads as TGTGCCAGCAGCGTAGCACTAGCGGCCCTTAATGAGCAGTTCTTC. Encoded protein: CASSVALAALNEQFF. Looking up the rest from reference TRBV9 and TRBJ2-1 gives the full variable domain: DSGVTQTPKHLITATGQRVTLRCSPRSGDLSVYWYQQSLDQGLQFLIQYYNGEERAKGNILERFSAQQFPDLHSELNLSSLELGDSALYFCASSVALAALNEQFFGPGTRLTVL.

The chain links TRBV28 to TRBJ1-5; perhaps TRBD1 as D (5 bases). The CDR3 consists of 16 residues. Germline V CDR1 and CDR2: MDHEN, SYDVKM. Trimming pared 7 bases from V and 1 base from J, leaving 17 bases between. The CDR3 protein is CASKWGQKRSNQPQHF. DNA for the CDR3: TGTGCCAGCAAATGGGGCCAAAAGAGAAGCAATCAGCCCCAGCATTTT.

The chain joins TRBV30 to TRBJ1-5; the match to TRBD1 covers 9 bases. Trimming at V came to 2 bases and at J to 5 bases, leaving 7 bases not matched to a gene. The germline V gene encodes CDR1 GTSNPN and CDR2 SVGIG (reference sequence). The length of the CDR3 is 15 residues. The CDR3 region is CAWSQQTGGHQPQHF. CDR3 bases: TGTGCCTGGAGTCAACAGACAGGGGGACATCAGCCCCAGCATTTT.

This clone was picked up one time. This chain connects TRBV18 to TRBJ1-4; D unclear. The germline V gene has CDR1 KGHSH and CDR2 LQKENI. The V and J ends lost 5 bases and 0 bases respectively, with 7 bases between them. This CDR3 comprises 14 residues. CDR3: CASSRSATNEKLFF. DNA of the CDR3: TGTGCCAGCTCAAGGAGTGCAACTAATGAAAAACTGTTTTTT.

This rearrangement joins TRBV19 to TRBJ2-6, with D perhaps TRBD2 (6 bases). This CDR3 contains 16 residues. With 3 bases removed from V and 1 base from J, the gap between germline ends came to 10 bases. The germline V gene encodes CDR1 LNHDA and CDR2 SQIVND (reference sequence). For the CDR3, the DNA is TGTGCCAGTAGTATCGACGGGGGTTCTGGGGCCAACGTCCTGACTTTC. It is translated as CASSIDGGSGANVLTF.

CDR3 coding DNA: TGCGCCAGCAGCTCGGGACAGGGATTTGGGGCCAACGTCCTGACTTTC. This codes for CASSSGQGFGANVLTF. The chain combines TRBV5-1 with TRBJ2-6, with TRBD1 matching over 9 bases. The CDR3 runs 16 residues. CDR1 SGHRS and CDR2 YFSETQ come from the germline V gene. Trimming took 3 bases from V and 3 from J; bases not matched to a gene: 4.

V gene TRBV29-1 combines with J gene TRBJ2-7; the D call may be TRBD1 or TRBD2 (6 bases each). Deletions cut 0 bases from V and 2 bases from J, with 8 bases between. This CDR3 is built from 13 residues. Germline CDR1 SQVTM, CDR2 ANQGSEA. Here the CDR3 reads CSVEEEGAYEQYF. DNA for the CDR3: TGCAGCGTTGAAGAGGAGGGGGCCTACGAGCAGTACTTC.

The DNA of the CDR3 is TGTGCCAGTTCCCCGGCGCGACAGAGACCTTCTGGAAACACCATATATTTT. Translation: CASSPARQRPSGNTIYF. This chain uses TRBV19 with TRBJ1-3; D is perhaps TRBD1 (5 bases). Trimming cost V 8 bases and J 1 base, with 21 bases left between them. The CDR3 has 17 residues. Looked up from germline, CDR1 is LNHDA and CDR2 is SQIVND (reference sequence). The complete variable domain, with remaining parts taken from reference TRBV19 and TRBJ1-3, reads DGGITQSPKYLFRKEGQNVTLSCEQNLNHDAMYWYRQDPGQGLRLIYYSQIVNDFQKGDIAEGYSVSREKKESFPLTVTSAQKNPTAFYLCASSPARQRPSGNTIYFGEGSWLTVV.

The chain couples TRBV5-1 to TRBJ1-2, with 11 bases matching TRBD1. The CDR3 loop spans 14 amino acids. Per the germline V gene, CDR1 is SGHRS and CDR2 is YFSETQ. The V gene end was trimmed by 3 bases and the J gene end by 2 bases; junction bases not matched to a gene: 0. The CDR3 bases are TGCGCCAGCAGCTGGACAGGGGGCAACTATGGCTACACCTTC. This translates into CASSWTGGNYGYTF.

This chain joins TRBV11-2 and TRBJ2-1; possibly TRBD2 for D (7 bases). V was trimmed by 1 base and J by 0 bases, leaving 10 bases between them. This CDR3 spans 16 amino acids. Germline-derived CDR1 and CDR2 are SGHAT and FQNNGV. DNA for the CDR3: TGTGCCAGCAGCTTAGGGGCGGGGGCCTCCTACAATGAGCAGTTCTTC. It encodes CASSLGAGASYNEQFF.

This clone was counted between two and nine times. J is TRBJ2-1 and V is TRBV6-1; 8 bases align to TRBD2. CDR1 is MNHNS, CDR2 SASEGT, per germline. The CDR3 is 14 residues long. The trim removed 1 base at V and 7 bases at J, leaving 3 bases unmatched. The CDR3, as DNA: TGTGCCAGCAGTGAAGTCGGGAGGGCAAATGAGCAGTTCTTC. It codes for CASSEVGRANEQFF.

The chain joins TRBV18 to TRBJ2-3, with 14 bases lining up with TRBD2. Unmatched junction bases numbered 5, after V lost 5 bases and J lost 4 bases. Per the germline V gene, CDR1 is KGHSH and CDR2 is LQKENI. The CDR3 has 16 amino acids. CDR3 sequence: CASSELGLAGADTQYF. The DNA of the CDR3 is TGTGCCAGCTCAGAATTGGGACTAGCGGGAGCAGATACGCAGTATTTT. Full variable domain (missing parts from reference TRBV18 and TRBJ2-3): NAGVMQNPRHLVRRRGQEARLRCSPMKGHSHVYWYRQLPEEGLKFMVYLQKENIIDESGMPKERFSAEFPKEGPSILRIQQVVRGDSAAYFCASSELGLAGADTQYFGPGTRLTVL.

The chain uses TRBV5-4 and TRBJ2-7; a possible D gene is TRBD1 (5 bases). This CDR3 has 14 amino acids. The germline V gene has CDR1 SGHNT and CDR2 YYREEE (reference sequence). Trimming pared 4 bases from V and 7 bases from J, leaving 18 bases between. CDR3 amino acids: CASSMRSQVGEQYF. For the CDR3, the DNA is TGTGCCAGCAGCATGAGGTCACAGGTGGGAGAGCAGTACTTC.

The chain joins TRBV5-1 to TRBJ2-1; 8 bases agree with TRBD1. The CDR3 is made up of 13 amino acids. V gave up 0 bases and J gave up 11 bases; unmatched junction bases: 4. Germline CDR1 SGHRS, CDR2 YFSETQ. For the CDR3, the DNA is TGCGCCAGCAGCTTGGGACAGGGGACCCAGCAGTTCTTC. This codes for CASSLGQGTQQFF.

This chain links TRBV9 with TRBJ2-2; D ambiguous. Trimming shortened V by 0 bases and J by 3 bases, and 0 bases separated the two germline ends. This CDR3 comprises 12 residues. The germline gives CDR1 SGDLS, CDR2 YYNGEE. The DNA of the CDR3 is TGTGCCAGCAGCGTAGACACCGGGGAGCTGTTTTTT. Amino acids: CASSVDTGELFF.